These T cell receptor beta chains were read from a single sample in a study of cytomegalovirus exposure and HLA in healthy donors. Profiled with immunoSEQ multiplex PCR; TCRdb holds only in-frame clones, not every one. The sample records more than 85,000 clones, 88% being singletons. What was sequenced was PBMCs. The receptors stem from a woman under 40 in good health and CMV-seropositive. CDR3s include the opening cysteine and the closing phenylalanine or tryptophan. The D gene is left open where the match is weak. Only some rows state a clone size, as once, few, many or a class for expanded clones.

clone_size: .
d_call: TRBD1
j_call: TRBJ1-2
v_call: TRBV2
cdr3_nt: TGTGCCAGCAGTGAAGGTTCAGGGGGCAACTATGGCTACACCTTC
cdr3_aa: CASSEGSGGNYGYTF

clone_size: .
d_call: .
j_call: TRBJ1-6
v_call: TRBV2
cdr3_nt: TGTGCCAGCAGTGGGGAGGGATCGACACCCCTCCACTTT
cdr3_aa: CASSGEGSTPLHF

clone_size: once
d_call: .
j_call: TRBJ1-1
v_call: TRBV9
cdr3_nt: TGTGCCAGCAGCGGAGGAGTCAACACTGAAGCTTTCTTT
cdr3_aa: CASSGGVNTEAFF

clone_size: .
d_call: .
j_call: TRBJ1-2
v_call: TRBV14
cdr3_nt: TGTGCCAGCAGCACACACAGGTTCTATGGCTACACCTTC
cdr3_aa: CASSTHRFYGYTF

clone_size: few
d_call: TRBD2
j_call: TRBJ2-7
v_call: TRBV15
cdr3_nt: TGTGCCACCAGCAGAGATAGGGGACTAGCGAACGAGCAGTACTTC
cdr3_aa: CATSRDRGLANEQYF

clone_size: .
d_call: .
j_call: TRBJ2-7
v_call: TRBV28
cdr3_nt: TGTGCCAGCAGGCCTCGGGACATTACCTACGAGCAGTACTTC
cdr3_aa: CASRPRDITYEQYF

clone_size: .
d_call: .
j_call: TRBJ2-3
v_call: TRBV18
cdr3_nt: TGTGCCAGCTCCTCCTGGGGGGGCACCACAGATACGCAGTATTTT
cdr3_aa: CASSSWGGTTDTQYF

clone_size: .
d_call: TRBD2
j_call: TRBJ2-3
v_call: TRBV6-6
cdr3_nt: TGTGCCAGCAGTAGATCAGCGGGAGTAAGCACAGATACGCAGTATTTT
cdr3_aa: CASSRSAGVSTDTQYF

clone_size: .
d_call: TRBD1
j_call: TRBJ1-3
v_call: TRBV28
cdr3_nt: TGTGCCAGCAGCGGGACAGGGTGGAAAGGAAACACCATATATTTT
cdr3_aa: CASSGTGWKGNTIYF

clone_size: .
d_call: TRBD2
j_call: TRBJ2-7
v_call: TRBV10-3
cdr3_nt: TGTGCCATCAGTGCTAGCGGGGGGCCCTTCTACGAGCAGTACTTC
cdr3_aa: CAISASGGPFYEQYF

clone_size: .
d_call: .
j_call: TRBJ1-3
v_call: TRBV18
cdr3_nt: TGTGCCAGCTCAGGGAACCCCGGGACATCTGGAAACACCATATATTTT
cdr3_aa: CASSGNPGTSGNTIYF

clone_size: .
d_call: .
j_call: TRBJ2-7
v_call: TRBV4-2
cdr3_nt: TGTGCCAGCAGCCAAGGCGGCTTCTACGAGCAGTACTTC
cdr3_aa: CASSQGGFYEQYF

clone_size: .
d_call: TRBD2
j_call: TRBJ2-3
v_call: TRBV7-2
cdr3_nt: TGTGCCAGCAGCTTAGTAGGGGGTAGCGGGACCTACACAGATACGCAGTATTTT
cdr3_aa: CASSLVGGSGTYTDTQYF

clone_size: .
d_call: TRBD2
j_call: TRBJ2-1
v_call: TRBV19
cdr3_nt: TGTGCCAGTAGCACCGGGACTAGCGGCCGCTCCTACAATGAGCAGTTCTTC
cdr3_aa: CASSTGTSGRSYNEQFF

clone_size: .
d_call: .
j_call: TRBJ1-1
v_call: TRBV18
cdr3_nt: TGTGCCAGCTCAGCCAAGAGTACAGACACTGAAGCTTTCTTT
cdr3_aa: CASSAKSTDTEAFF

clone_size: .
d_call: .
j_call: TRBJ2-4
v_call: TRBV18
cdr3_nt: TGTGCCAGCTCGCCTATGGCAGGGGCTAACATTCAGTACTTC
cdr3_aa: CASSPMAGANIQYF

clone_size: .
d_call: .
j_call: TRBJ1-4
v_call: TRBV9
cdr3_nt: TGTGCCAGCAGCCCCCCGGAAAAACTGTTTTTT
cdr3_aa: CASSPPEKLFF

clone_size: .
d_call: .
j_call: TRBJ1-1
v_call: TRBV29-1
cdr3_nt: TGCAGCGTTGTTGAGGGCTGGAGCACTGAAGCTTTCTTT
cdr3_aa: CSVVEGWSTEAFF

clone_size: .
d_call: TRBD1
j_call: TRBJ1-2
v_call: TRBV28
cdr3_nt: TGTGCCAGCAGTTCCACCGGGACAGGAACTCTTGGCTACACCTTC
cdr3_aa: CASSSTGTGTLGYTF

clone_size: .
d_call: TRBD2
j_call: TRBJ2-7
v_call: TRBV4-2
cdr3_nt: TGTGCCAGCAGCCATAGCCCGGGAGGGCCCCACGAGCAGTACTTC
cdr3_aa: CASSHSPGGPHEQYF

clone_size: once
d_call: TRBD1
j_call: TRBJ2-2
v_call: TRBV6-5
cdr3_nt: TGTGCCAGCAGGGGACAGGTCGGGAACACCGGGGAGCTGTTTTTT
cdr3_aa: CASRGQVGNTGELFF

clone_size: .
d_call: .
j_call: TRBJ2-1
v_call: TRBV29-1
cdr3_nt: TGCAGCGTTGAAAGTCGGGACTCCTACAATGAGCAGTTCTTC
cdr3_aa: CSVESRDSYNEQFF

clone_size: .
d_call: .
j_call: TRBJ1-6
v_call: TRBV21-1
cdr3_nt: TGTGCCAGCAGCAAAGTTTTGACAGCGAGCTCCTATAATTCACCCCTCCACTTT
cdr3_aa: CASSKVLTASSYNSPLHF

clone_size: .
d_call: TRBD2
j_call: TRBJ2-7
v_call: TRBV10-3
cdr3_nt: TGTGCCATCAGTCAACCGGGACTAGCGGGGTCTAGACGATCCTACGAGCAGTACTTC
cdr3_aa: CAISQPGLAGSRRSYEQYF

clone_size: .
d_call: .
j_call: TRBJ2-7
v_call: TRBV9
cdr3_nt: TGTGCCAGCAGCGGCGGGACCCCGGGGAGTGAGCAGTACTTC
cdr3_aa: CASSGGTPGSEQYF

clone_size: .
d_call: .
j_call: TRBJ2-7
v_call: TRBV2
cdr3_nt: TGTGCCAGCAGTGAATTAGCGGCCGGCTCCTACGAGCAGTACTTC
cdr3_aa: CASSELAAGSYEQYF

clone_size: .
d_call: .
j_call: TRBJ2-7
v_call: TRBV20-1
cdr3_nt: TGCAGTGCTAACTTGGGGCGCGAGCAGTACTTC
cdr3_aa: CSANLGREQYF

clone_size: .
d_call: .
j_call: TRBJ1-5
v_call: TRBV7-2
cdr3_nt: TGTGCCAGCAGCTTTGGACAATCACCAAATCAGCCCCAGCATTTT
cdr3_aa: CASSFGQSPNQPQHF

clone_size: .
d_call: .
j_call: TRBJ1-2
v_call: TRBV2
cdr3_nt: TGTGCCAGCATGTCTAGGGGCCTGGGTGGCTACACCTTC
cdr3_aa: CASMSRGLGGYTF

clone_size: once
d_call: .
j_call: TRBJ1-1
v_call: TRBV18
cdr3_nt: TGTGCCAGCTCAGGGCAGAGTTACACTGAAGCTTTCTTT
cdr3_aa: CASSGQSYTEAFF

clone_size: .
d_call: .
j_call: TRBJ1-1
v_call: TRBV28
cdr3_nt: TGTGCCAGCAGAGAGGTTGAAGCTTTCTTT
cdr3_aa: CASREVEAFF

clone_size: .
d_call: .
j_call: TRBJ1-3
v_call: TRBV5-1
cdr3_nt: TGCGCCAGCAGCAATAAGCCAGGGACTCATGGAAACACCATATATTTT
cdr3_aa: CASSNKPGTHGNTIYF

clone_size: .
d_call: .
j_call: TRBJ1-1
v_call: TRBV4-3
cdr3_nt: TGCGCCAGCAGCCAAGATGGGCGTCGCTCCACTGAAGCTTTCTTT
cdr3_aa: CASSQDGRRSTEAFF

clone_size: .
d_call: TRBD2
j_call: TRBJ2-7
v_call: TRBV11-2
cdr3_nt: TGTGCCAGCAGGCCTACTAGCGGGGGCCTCTCCTACGAGCAGTACTTC
cdr3_aa: CASRPTSGGLSYEQYF

clone_size: .
d_call: .
j_call: TRBJ1-5
v_call: TRBV4-1
cdr3_nt: TGCGCCAGCAGCCCCCGTTTGGTAGGGGCCAATCAGCCCCAGCATTTT
cdr3_aa: CASSPRLVGANQPQHF

clone_size: .
d_call: TRBD1
j_call: TRBJ2-2
v_call: TRBV4-1
cdr3_nt: TGCGCCAGCAGCCGGACAGGGGACACCGGGGAGCTGTTTTTT
cdr3_aa: CASSRTGDTGELFF

clone_size: .
d_call: .
j_call: TRBJ1-5
v_call: TRBV4-1
cdr3_nt: TGCGCCAGCAGCCAAGCGACAATCTCAGGGTGGGGACAGCCCCAGCATTTT
cdr3_aa: CASSQATISGWGQPQHF

clone_size: .
d_call: TRBD2
j_call: TRBJ2-2
v_call: TRBV7-3
cdr3_nt: TGTGCCAGCAACCCGGGAGGGGGCACCGGGGAGCTGTTTTTT
cdr3_aa: CASNPGGGTGELFF

clone_size: .
d_call: TRBD1
j_call: TRBJ2-7
v_call: TRBV27
cdr3_nt: TGTGCCAGCAGTTCCTTCAGGGGGCCCTACGAGCAGTACTTC
cdr3_aa: CASSSFRGPYEQYF

clone_size: .
d_call: TRBD2
j_call: TRBJ2-4
v_call: TRBV5-5
cdr3_nt: TGTGCCAGCAGCTTGGTAGAGGGAGGGACCAAAAACATTCAGTACTTC
cdr3_aa: CASSLVEGGTKNIQYF

clone_size: .
d_call: .
j_call: TRBJ2-1
v_call: TRBV20-1
cdr3_nt: TGCAGTGGAAGTAGCGGCAATGAGCAGTTCTTC
cdr3_aa: CSGSSGNEQFF

clone_size: .
d_call: .
j_call: TRBJ1-1
v_call: TRBV7-9
cdr3_nt: TGTGCCAGCAGCCGACACCCATTAGTAAGGATGAACACTGAAGCTTTCTTT
cdr3_aa: CASSRHPLVRMNTEAFF

clone_size: .
d_call: TRBD1
j_call: TRBJ1-2
v_call: TRBV6-6
cdr3_nt: TGTGCCAGCACCCAACAGGGGTATGGCTACACCTTC
cdr3_aa: CASTQQGYGYTF